A single sample gave rise to the 29 T cell receptor beta chains below, sequenced in a study of blood T cells in healthy people across ages. A second PCR, run for about 7 to 11 cycles, used a sample-barcoded 5' primer plus a J-beta primer mix. TCRdb passed the 5' RACE reads through MiXCR, listing each CDR3 protein once. The sample contains some 1.6 million distinct CDR3 sequences, about 35% of which appear only once. Sequenced sample: blood. Source of these receptors: a woman aged 30 to 39 in good health.

About this clonotype itself: One junction end does not reproduce the germline sequence, and a read error may be involved. The chain is built from TRBV4-1 and TRBJ1-2; D uncertain. Germline V gene data show CDR1 as MGHRA and CDR2 as YSYEKL. The CDR3 consists of 15 residues. DNA of the CDR3: TGCGCCGGCAGCCAAGAACGGGATGCGAACTATGGCTACACCTTC. Translated, it gives CAGSQERDANYGYTF.

Of note for this clonotype: A read error may produce the germline difference seen at one junction end. The CDR3 loop reads CAGSVPPNPGGNNEQFF. CDR3 bases: TGTGCCGGCAGCGTACCCCCTAACCCCGGGGGAAACAATGAGCAGTTCTTC. The rearrangement joins TRBV9 to TRBJ2-1; perhaps TRBD2 as D (6 bases). The germline V gene encodes CDR1 SGDLS and CDR2 YYNGEE. The CDR3 is 17 residues long.

This clonotype was recorded many times. The rearrangement uses TRBV12-3 or TRBV12-4 and TRBJ1-2; TRBD1 agrees at 10 bases. Trimming at V came to 6 bases and at J to 7 bases, leaving 8 bases not matched to a gene. This CDR3 contains 14 residues. The CDR3 nucleotides are TGTGCCAGCAGCCTGGGACAGGGGTTTGGTGGCTACACCTTC. Translated, it gives CASSLGQGFGGYTF.

The DNA for the CDR3 is TGTGCCAGCAGCCAGGGGGGATTAGGGCACAATGAGCAGTTCTTC. Its protein is CASSQGGLGHNEQFF. J is TRBJ2-1 and V is TRBV3-1, with a possible D match to TRBD2 (6 bases). This CDR3 has 15 residues. V was trimmed by 3 bases and J by 5 bases, leaving 14 bases between them. Germline V gene data show CDR1 as LGHDT and CDR2 as YNNKEL (reference sequence).

This clonotype was detected only a few times. The rearrangement joins TRBV10-3 to TRBJ1-2; D may be TRBD1 (5 bases). V was cut by 8 bases and J by 3 bases, with 16 bases left in between. The CDR3 covers 14 residues. The V gene's germline CDR1 is ENHRY and CDR2 SYGVKD. The CDR3 region has the DNA TGTGCCATCGCCTCAGGGCAAAGGGACTATGGCTACACCTTC. The encoded protein is CAIASGQRDYGYTF.

The chain links TRBV28 to TRBJ1-2; a weak D match, TRBD1 (6 bases). Trimming cost V 1 base and J 2 bases, with 8 bases left between them. CDR3 size: 14 residues. Germline loops: CDR1 MDHEN, CDR2 SYDVKM. The CDR3 here is CASSLYRVNYGYTF. In DNA, the CDR3 is TGTGCCAGCAGTTTATACAGGGTCAACTATGGCTACACCTTC.

This chain links TRBV20-1 with TRBJ2-5; no definite D call. This CDR3 is built from 13 residues. Germline lookup yields CDR1 DFQATT and CDR2 SNEGSKA (reference sequence). V lost 6 bases, J lost 0 bases, and 11 bases lay in between. CDR3 sequence reads: CSALRTHQETQYF. CDR3 nucleotide sequence: TGCAGTGCCCTCCGGACGCACCAAGAGACCCAGTACTTC.

The chain joins TRBV12-3 or TRBV12-4 to TRBJ2-5; a weak D match, TRBD2 (7 bases). V lost 6 bases and J lost 11, with 25 bases in between. The CDR3 covers 15 residues. CDR3 DNA sequence: TGTGCCAGCAGCTTCGGGGGGACACTTTTTGGGGAGCAGTACTTC. Protein: CASSFGGTLFGEQYF.

The chain recombines TRBV20-1 with TRBJ2-7; 10 bases line up with TRBD1. This CDR3 has 12 amino acids. Germline V gene data show CDR1 as DFQATT and CDR2 as SNEGSKA (reference sequence). V was pared by 5 bases and J by 9 bases, with 7 bases of the junction left unmatched. This chain's CDR3 is CSAWDRGEVQYF. CDR3 DNA sequence: TGCAGTGCTTGGGACAGGGGAGAAGTGCAGTACTTC.

This clonotype was counted a few times. The chain couples TRBV5-1 to TRBJ2-3, with D perhaps being TRBD1 or TRBD2 (6 bases each). Germline loops: CDR1 SGHRS, CDR2 YFSETQ. The V end was cut by 7 bases, the J end by 7 bases, with 16 bases between. The CDR3 consists of 13 residues. Here the CDR3 DNA reads TGCGCCAGCGCCTCGGAGGGGGGAAATACGCAGTATTTT. This translates into CASASEGGNTQYF.

The chain carries TRBV5-1 and TRBJ1-4, with a tentative D call TRBD1 (5 bases). Germline V gene sequence: CDR1 SGHRS, CDR2 YFSETQ. Trimming left V 7 bases short and J 6 bases short, with 16 bases between. CDR3 length equals 14 residues. Written as DNA, the CDR3 is TGCGCCAGCCGGGACGGAGGGGTAGATGAAAAACTGTTTTTT. As protein: CASRDGGVDEKLFF.

This chain uses TRBV20-1 with TRBJ2-1; D is perhaps TRBD2 (5 bases). Germline CDR1 reads DFQATT; CDR2 reads SNEGSKA (reference sequence). Trimming stripped 7 bases from V and 0 bases from J, with 16 bases between. The CDR3 consists of 15 residues. This chain's CDR3 is CSGGGRGSSYNEQFF. In DNA, the CDR3 is TGCAGTGGGGGTGGACGGGGTAGCTCCTACAATGAGCAGTTCTTC.

Comment on this clonotype: An end of the junction differs from the germline gene, which may be a read error. The chain employs TRBV7-9 and TRBJ2-7; 11 nucleotides line up with TRBD2. This CDR3 has 15 amino acids. CDR1 SEHNR and CDR2 FQNEAQ come from the germline V gene (reference sequence). CDR3 nucleotide sequence: TGTGCCAGCGGCTTAGCAGGGACTAGCGGTTACGAGCAGTACTTC. Protein product: CASGLAGTSGYEQYF.

V gene TRBV4-1 combines with J gene TRBJ2-3; 11 nucleotides align to TRBD2. The CDR3 runs to 17 residues. V gave up 5 bases and J gave up 0 bases; unmatched junction bases: 7. Per germline, CDR1 MGHRA and CDR2 YSYEKL. The CDR3: CASSLGLADPSTDTQYF. As DNA, the CDR3 is TGCGCCAGCAGCTTGGGACTAGCGGATCCTAGCACAGATACGCAGTATTTT.

Details on this clonotype: A much bigger clone sits one base away, suggesting this may be a read error. CDR3 in amino acids: CASSWREGDGQFF. CDR3 in DNA: TGTGCCAGCAGTTGGCGGGAGGGCGATGGGCAGTTCTTC. This sequence joins TRBV27 and TRBJ2-1; 9 bases agree with TRBD2. This CDR3 is 13 amino acids long. CDR1 is MNHEY, CDR2 SMNVEV, per germline (reference sequence). V lost 4 bases, J lost 12 bases, and 7 bases stayed unmatched.

This clonotype was observed a handful of times. A much larger clone lies a single base off, so this may be a read error. The rearrangement uses TRBV7-2 and TRBJ2-4; TRBD2 might be the D (6 bases). Trimming took off 4 bases at V and 14 bases at J, with 18 bases between the two ends. CDR1 and CDR2 (germline): SGHTA, FQGNSA. The CDR3 is made up of 13 amino acids. In nucleotides, the CDR3 is TGTGCCAGCAGCTCACGACTAGTGGGAGTTGAGTACTTC. Amino acid sequence: CASSSRLVGVEYF.

The rearrangement uses TRBV20-1 and TRBJ2-7; no clear D gene. V lost 4 bases and J lost 3, with 13 bases in between. This CDR3 has 13 residues. Germline V CDR1 and CDR2: DFQATT, SNEGSKA (reference sequence). This CDR3 is CSATDLLDYEQYF. The CDR3 DNA follows: TGCAGTGCTACGGACCTCCTTGACTACGAGCAGTACTTC.

The chain is built from TRBV20-1 and TRBJ1-3; D remains ambiguous. CDR3 length: 13 residues. Looked up from germline, CDR1 is DFQATT and CDR2 is SNEGSKA (reference sequence). V gave up 3 bases and J gave up 0 bases, with 6 bases separating them. The CDR3 reads CSASAISGNTIYF. The CDR3 DNA sequence: TGCAGTGCTAGTGCCATCTCTGGAAACACCATATATTTT.

Written as DNA, the CDR3 is TGCAGTGCTAGTTCCGGCGTCCAGTGGGAGACCCAGTACTTC. Its translation: CSASSGVQWETQYF. The rearrangement joins TRBV20-1 to TRBJ2-5; no clear D gene. Trimming pared 3 bases from V and 5 bases from J, leaving 16 bases between. This CDR3 contains 14 residues. The germline gives CDR1 DFQATT, CDR2 SNEGSKA (reference sequence).

The chain links TRBV5-1 to TRBJ1-1; D unresolved. This CDR3 has 15 residues. V dropped 0 bases and J dropped 3 bases, with 12 bases sitting between them. Germline assignment: CDR1 SGHRS and CDR2 YFSETQ. The CDR3 sequence: CASSLGPGFDTEAFF. In nucleotides, the CDR3 is TGCGCCAGCAGCTTGGGCCCGGGATTTGACACTGAAGCTTTCTTT.

This chain links TRBV20-1 with TRBJ1-2; 9 nucleotides match TRBD1. With V trimmed by 7 bases and J by 5 bases, 14 bases remained unmatched. The CDR3 totals 15 residues. CDR1 DFQATT and CDR2 SNEGSKA come from the germline V gene (reference sequence). The CDR3 loop reads CSVGGGQGWNYGYTF. The CDR3 nucleotides are TGCAGTGTTGGGGGGGGACAGGGTTGGAATTATGGCTACACCTTC.

V usage is TRBV5-1 and J usage is TRBJ2-3; 7 nucleotides match TRBD2. CDR3 size: 14 residues. With 4 bases clipped from V and 6 bases from J, the junction kept 8 bases outside the gene matches. Germline values: CDR1 SGHRS, CDR2 YFSETQ. The chain's CDR3 is CASSPPAGADTQYF. The CDR3 bases are TGCGCCAGCAGCCCCCCGGCGGGAGCGGATACGCAGTATTTT.

This chain links TRBV2 with TRBJ2-3, with D possibly TRBD2 on 5 matching bases. The CDR3 covers 16 residues. Trimming cost V 4 bases and J 2 bases, with 16 bases left between them. CDR1 SNHLY and CDR2 FYNNEI come from the germline V gene. The CDR3, as DNA: TGTGCCAGCAGTGGGGTTTTGGGAGAAGTCACAGATACGCAGTATTTT. It translates to CASSGVLGEVTDTQYF.

This clonotype was detected a few times. This chain uses TRBV12-3 or TRBV12-4 with TRBJ2-5; 7 bases align to TRBD1. The V gene end was trimmed by 7 bases and the J gene end by 6 bases; junction bases not matched to a gene: 14. The length of the CDR3 is 15 residues. CDR3 in amino acids: CASTTTWDSRQTQYF. CDR3 coding DNA: TGTGCCAGCACCACGACCTGGGACAGTCGGCAGACCCAGTACTTC.

The rearrangement uses TRBV9 and TRBJ2-2; no clear D. The V gene lost 3 bases and the J gene lost 2 bases, with 5 bases spanning the gap. Germline V gene sequence: CDR1 SGDLS, CDR2 YYNGEE. CDR3 length equals 13 residues. The CDR3, as DNA: TGTGCCAGCAGCGGATTTAACACCGGGGAGCTGTTTTTT. Translation gives CASSGFNTGELFF.

This clonotype has only a few counts. This chain uses TRBV27 with TRBJ2-7, with D uncertain. The CDR3 spans 13 residues. Germline V CDR1 and CDR2: MNHEY, SMNVEV (reference sequence). The V end was cut by 0 bases, the J end by 9 bases, with 12 bases between. This chain's CDR3 is CASSLSPSAVQYF. Here the CDR3 DNA reads TGTGCCAGCAGTTTATCCCCGAGTGCGGTGCAGTACTTC.

Notes on this clonotype: Compared with germline, one end of the junction differs, possibly owing to a read error. V usage is TRBV6-1 and J usage is TRBJ2-5, with TRBD2 identical over 7 bases. The DNA end is a closer match to TRBJ2-7, so the J assignment may be wrong. Germline loops: CDR1 MNHNS, CDR2 SASEGT. This CDR3 contains 16 residues. The CDR3 loop is CVSSGEGRVAENEQYF. The CDR3 DNA reads as TGTGTCAGCAGTGGGGAGGGACGGGTGGCTGAGAACGAGCAGTACTTC.

CDR3 nucleotide sequence: TGCAGTGCCCCCGATCCGCGGTTGGGGTACGAGCAGTACTTC. Protein product: CSAPDPRLGYEQYF. The gene calls are TRBV20-1 and TRBJ2-7; no definite D call. This CDR3 is built from 14 residues. V lost 6 bases and J lost 4, with 19 bases in between. Germline V gives CDR1 DFQATT, CDR2 SNEGSKA (reference sequence).

The chain joins TRBV28 to TRBJ2-5; 11 bases match TRBD1. This CDR3 is 14 amino acids long. V shed 11 bases and J 4 bases; nucleotides not matched to a gene: 9. Per germline, CDR1 MDHEN and CDR2 SYDVKM. The CDR3 loop is CACVRDRGGETQYF. DNA of the CDR3: TGTGCCTGCGTCCGGGACAGGGGGGGAGAGACCCAGTACTTC.